Shown below are 2 T cell receptor beta chains from a single sample sequenced in a study of T cells in Graves' hyperthyroidism and ophthalmopathy. The TCR beta CDR3 regions underwent amplification using RNA transcripts as the source. Using the HTBI primer set, a first-round RT-PCR was run on the TCR CDR3. TCRdb passed the multiplex PCR reads through MiXCR, listing each CDR3 protein once. The sample holds some 500,000 distinct CDR3 sequences, 24% seen once. The sample consisted of blood. The receptors come from a woman under 40 with Graves' ophthalmopathy.

This clonotype was counted at least ten times. V is TRBV27 and J is TRBJ1-3; 7 bases align to TRBD1. V shed 0 bases and J 1 base; nucleotides not matched to a gene: 9. Germline lookup yields CDR1 MNHEY and CDR2 SMNVEV (reference sequence). The CDR3 is 18 amino acids. The CDR3 DNA reads TGTGCCAGCAGTTTATCCGGGCCCCACAGGGGTTCTGGAAACACCATATATTTT. Translation gives CASSLSGPHRGSGNTIYF.

In the case of this clonotype: A much larger clone lies a single base off, so this may be a read error. Since the CDR3 does not end with the conserved phenylalanine or tryptophan, this likely comes from a read error. V gene TRBV12-3 or TRBV12-4 combines with J gene TRBJ2-7, with TRBD1 matching over 8 bases. The V and J ends lost 2 bases and 6 bases, in that order; junction bases with no gene match: 6. CDR3 length: 14 residues. The DNA of the CDR3 is TGTGCCAGCAGTTTATTGGACAGGGAAGCCGAGCAGTACTAC. The encoded protein is CASSLLDREAEQYY.